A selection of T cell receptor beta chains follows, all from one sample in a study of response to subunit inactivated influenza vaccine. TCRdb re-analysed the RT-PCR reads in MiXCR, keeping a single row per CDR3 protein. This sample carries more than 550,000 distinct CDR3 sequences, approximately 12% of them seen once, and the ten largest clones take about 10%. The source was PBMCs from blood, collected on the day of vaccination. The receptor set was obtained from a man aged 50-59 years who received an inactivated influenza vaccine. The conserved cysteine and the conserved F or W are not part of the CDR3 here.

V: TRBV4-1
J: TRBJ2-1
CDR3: ASKRQGYNEQF

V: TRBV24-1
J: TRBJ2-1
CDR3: ATSERGAKNEQF

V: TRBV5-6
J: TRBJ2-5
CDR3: ASSSLQGGDQY

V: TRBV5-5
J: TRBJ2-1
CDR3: ASSLEFLGAEQF

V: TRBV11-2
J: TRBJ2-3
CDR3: ASSLVRGFDTQY

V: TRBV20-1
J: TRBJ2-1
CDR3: SARVLVGPYNEQF

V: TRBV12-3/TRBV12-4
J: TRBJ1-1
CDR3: ASSFVSNTEAF

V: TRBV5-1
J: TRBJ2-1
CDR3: ASSPPPSVDEQF

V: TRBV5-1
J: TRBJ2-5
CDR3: ASSFRAGVQETQY

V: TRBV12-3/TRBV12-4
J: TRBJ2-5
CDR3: ASTRGSGGRGETQY

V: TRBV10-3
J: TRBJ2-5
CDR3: AISEDRGVQY

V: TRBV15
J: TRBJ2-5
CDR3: ATSSGGTSEETQY

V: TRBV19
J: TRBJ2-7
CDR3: ASSVSGLADEQY

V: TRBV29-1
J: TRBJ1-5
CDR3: SVAVYSNQPQH

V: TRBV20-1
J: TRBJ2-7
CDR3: SARDLGTSGSSVQY

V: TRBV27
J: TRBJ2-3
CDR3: ASSLFGLSDTQY

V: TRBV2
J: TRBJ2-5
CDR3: ASSDGPRQETQY

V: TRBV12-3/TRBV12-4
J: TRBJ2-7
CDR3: ASSLRAPGYEQY

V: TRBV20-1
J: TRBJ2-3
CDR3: SAALILAGGVTDTQY

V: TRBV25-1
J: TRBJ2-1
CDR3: ASSEIAGEQF

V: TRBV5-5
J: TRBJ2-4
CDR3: ASSLGTVKNIQY

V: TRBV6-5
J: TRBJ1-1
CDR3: ASSFLMNTEAF

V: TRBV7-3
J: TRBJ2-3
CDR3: ASSSLAAGFHTQY

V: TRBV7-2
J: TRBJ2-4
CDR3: ASSLGQAENIQY

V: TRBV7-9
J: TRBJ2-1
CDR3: ASLYAGGRGLVNEQF

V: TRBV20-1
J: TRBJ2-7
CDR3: SARTGMSYYEQY

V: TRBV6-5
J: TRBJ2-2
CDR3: ASSYSQVEGTGELF

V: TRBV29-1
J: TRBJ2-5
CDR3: SVEGGAQETQY

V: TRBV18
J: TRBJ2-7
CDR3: ASSLGSIWGEQY

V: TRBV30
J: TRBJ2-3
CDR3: AWSTGSRMDTQY

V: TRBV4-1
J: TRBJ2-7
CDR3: ASSHPGTATYEQY

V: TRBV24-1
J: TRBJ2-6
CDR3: ATSDPPHRSGANVLT

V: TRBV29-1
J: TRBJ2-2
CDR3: SVSAGGRTGELF

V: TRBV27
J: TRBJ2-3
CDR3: ASSLMFAGEGTDTQY

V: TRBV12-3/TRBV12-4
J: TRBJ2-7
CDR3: ASSPTGTEDTYEQY

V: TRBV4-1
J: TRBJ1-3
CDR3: ASSQHDPGNTIY

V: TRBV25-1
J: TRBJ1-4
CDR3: ASSETGTRAEKLF

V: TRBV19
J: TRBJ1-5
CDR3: ASSKAGNQPQH

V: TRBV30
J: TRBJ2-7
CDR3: AWAPSRYEQY

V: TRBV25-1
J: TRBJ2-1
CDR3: ASSITGIEQF

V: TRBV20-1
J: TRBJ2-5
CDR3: SASPPSGVETQY

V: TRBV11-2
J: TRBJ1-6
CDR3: ASSLVGLYGTPNSPLH

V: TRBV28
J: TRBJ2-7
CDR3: ASSLMGGRTYEQY

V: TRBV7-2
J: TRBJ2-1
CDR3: ASSRGGRVSEQF

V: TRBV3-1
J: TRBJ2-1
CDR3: ASSREGNEQF

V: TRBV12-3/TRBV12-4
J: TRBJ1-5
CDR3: ASSLIGWDFNQPQH

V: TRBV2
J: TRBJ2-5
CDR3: ASSHTTQGPQETQY

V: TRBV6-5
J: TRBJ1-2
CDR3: ASSSQREHREGYT